This T cell receptor beta chain was obtained from a study of cytomegalovirus exposure and HLA in healthy donors. Study outcomes and limitations: A later analysis reported that several of the most significant clusters appeared to be linked to common viral pathogens, among them Epstein-Barr virus. Researchers left out some V segments, among them TRBV6-2 and TRBV6-3, as indistinguishable. TCR beta sequences reportedly predicted most subjects' HLA-A and HLA-B alleles accurately.

A remark on this clone: The antigen remains undetermined.

Germline CDR1 MNHNY, CDR2 SVGAGI (reference sequence). Trimming left V 6 bases short and J 4 bases short, with 15 bases between. The CDR3 has 15 residues. This PCR relied on a set of 60 Vbeta primers and 13 Jbeta primers. TCRdb keeps only in-frame clones here, not all; method: immunoSEQ multiplex PCR. The sample has about 160,000 clones, more than 70% seen once; the top ten hold about 1.5%. Sequencing used PBMCs. This clonotype was sampled from a male donor in good health and CMV-seronegative. This chain connects TRBV6-6 to TRBJ2-2; maybe TRBD2 (5 bases). CDR3 sequence reads: CASRRLTESTGELFF. In DNA, the CDR3 is TGTGCCAGCAGACGACTAACAGAATCCACCGGGGAGCTGTTTTTT.